This T cell receptor beta chain was observed in a study of Ad26.COV2.S vaccination and SARS-CoV-2 variants. Study-level information: It was the COV1001 Ad26.COV2.S trial arm that included the donor. Findings and limits, study-wide: Individuals receiving vaccine had higher spike-specific TCR breadth than placebo recipients did. People who got the vaccine or the placebo had similar non-spike TCR breadth.

The CDR3 sequence is 16 residues long. Germline V gene data show CDR1 as SGDLS and CDR2 as YYNGEE. The germline V and J ends were trimmed by 4 bases and 0 bases, with 17 bases remaining between them. Profiled with immunoSEQ multiplex PCR; TCRdb holds only in-frame clones, not every one. Of 360,000 or so clones in the sample, around 86% were seen once. Treatment specified: about 20 received Ad26.COV2.S at low or high dose, single or two shots; roughly 5 received placebo; per-sample allocation not given. Sampling was done on day 63 after the first vaccine or placebo injection. Wuhan-strain spike was delivered by a replication-incompetent Ad26 vector. Remarks on this clone: The antigen remains unidentified.

J is TRBJ2-7 and V is TRBV9, with unresolved D. The sample in question was peripheral blood, obtained in a trial of Ad26.COV2.S vaccine versus placebo. The origin of this receptor is a person aged 18 to 59 who received the Ad26.COV2.S COVID-19 vaccine or a placebo. CDR3 amino acids: CASSPDGVYGSYEQYF. In DNA, the CDR3 is TGTGCCAGCAGCCCCGATGGGGTATACGGCTCCTACGAGCAGTACTTC.